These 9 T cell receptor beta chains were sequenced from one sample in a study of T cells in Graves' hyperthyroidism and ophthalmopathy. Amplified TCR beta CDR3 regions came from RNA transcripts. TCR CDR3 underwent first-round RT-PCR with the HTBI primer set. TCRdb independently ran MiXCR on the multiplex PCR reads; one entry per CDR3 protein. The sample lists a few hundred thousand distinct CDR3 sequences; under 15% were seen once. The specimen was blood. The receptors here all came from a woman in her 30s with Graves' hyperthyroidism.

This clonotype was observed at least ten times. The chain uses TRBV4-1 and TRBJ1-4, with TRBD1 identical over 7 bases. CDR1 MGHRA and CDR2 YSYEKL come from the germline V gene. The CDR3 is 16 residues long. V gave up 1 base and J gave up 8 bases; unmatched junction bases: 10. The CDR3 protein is CASSQGRTGDREKLFF. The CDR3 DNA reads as TGCGCCAGCAGCCAAGGTAGAACAGGGGATCGAGAAAAACTGTTTTTT.

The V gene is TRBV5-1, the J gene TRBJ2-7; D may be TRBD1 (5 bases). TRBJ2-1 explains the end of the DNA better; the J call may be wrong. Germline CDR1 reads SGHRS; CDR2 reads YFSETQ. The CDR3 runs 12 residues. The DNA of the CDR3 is TGCGCCAGCAGCTCAGGACACTACGAGCAGTTCTTC. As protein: CASSSGHYEQFF.

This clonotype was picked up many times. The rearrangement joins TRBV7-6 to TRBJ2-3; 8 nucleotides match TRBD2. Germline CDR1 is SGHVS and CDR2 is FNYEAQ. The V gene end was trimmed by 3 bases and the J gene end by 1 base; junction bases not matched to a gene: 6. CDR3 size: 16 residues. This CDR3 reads CASSLRSGSGTDTQYF. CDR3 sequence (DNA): TGTGCCAGCAGCTTGAGGAGCGGGAGTGGCACAGATACGCAGTATTTT.

Here the CDR3 reads CSARLIASGGLAGVLAQYF. In DNA, the CDR3 is TGCAGTGCTAGACTTATAGCGAGCGGGGGACTAGCGGGAGTATTGGCCCAGTACTTC. V and J are TRBV20-1 and TRBJ2-5; TRBD2 aligns across 14 bases. CDR1 is DFQATT, CDR2 SNEGSKA, per germline (reference sequence). V dropped 2 bases and J dropped 9; count of bases not matched to a gene: 20. The CDR3 covers 19 residues.

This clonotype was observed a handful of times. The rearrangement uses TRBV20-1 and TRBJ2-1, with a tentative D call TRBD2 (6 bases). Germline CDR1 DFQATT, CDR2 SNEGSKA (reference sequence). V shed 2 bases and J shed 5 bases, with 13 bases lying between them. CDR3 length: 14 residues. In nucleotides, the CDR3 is TGCAGTGCTAGACGGAGACTAGAAAACAATGAGCAGTTCTTC. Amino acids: CSARRRLENNEQFF.

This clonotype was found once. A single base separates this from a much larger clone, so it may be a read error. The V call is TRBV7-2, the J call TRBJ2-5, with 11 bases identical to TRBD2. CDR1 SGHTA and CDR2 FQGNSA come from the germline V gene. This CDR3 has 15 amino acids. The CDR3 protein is CASSSQGTSGETQCF. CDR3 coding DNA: TGTGCCAGCAGCTCCCAAGGGACTAGCGGAGAGACCCAGTGCTTC.

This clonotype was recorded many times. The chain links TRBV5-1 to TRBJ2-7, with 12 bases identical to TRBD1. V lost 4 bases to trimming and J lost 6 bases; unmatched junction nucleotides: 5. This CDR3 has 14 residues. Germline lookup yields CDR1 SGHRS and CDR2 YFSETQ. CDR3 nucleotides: TGCGCCAGCAGCGGGGGGACAGGGGGCGCCGAGCAGTACTTC. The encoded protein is CASSGGTGGAEQYF. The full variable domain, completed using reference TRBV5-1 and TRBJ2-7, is KAGVTQTPRYLIKTRGQQVTLSCSPISGHRSVSWYQQTPGQGLQFLFEYFSETQRNKGNFPGRFSGRQFSNSRSEMNVSTLELGDSALYLCASSGGTGGAEQYFGPGTRLTVT.

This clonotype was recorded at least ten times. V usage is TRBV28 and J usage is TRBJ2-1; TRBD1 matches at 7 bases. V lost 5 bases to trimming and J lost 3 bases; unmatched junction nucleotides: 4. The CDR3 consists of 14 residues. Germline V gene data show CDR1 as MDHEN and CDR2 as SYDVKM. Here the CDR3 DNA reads TGTGCCAGCAGTAAGAGGGGGCTCTACAATGAGCAGTTCTTC. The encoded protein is CASSKRGLYNEQFF.

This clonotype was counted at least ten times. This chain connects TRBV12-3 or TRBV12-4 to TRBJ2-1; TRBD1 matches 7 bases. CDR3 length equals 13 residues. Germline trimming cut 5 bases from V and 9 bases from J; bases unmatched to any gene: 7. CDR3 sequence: CASSSRGFGEQFF. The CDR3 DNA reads TGTGCCAGCAGTAGCAGGGGGTTTGGTGAGCAGTTCTTC.